These 13 T cell receptor beta chains were sequenced from one sample in a study of blood T cell repertoires in COVID-19. Sequenced by immunoSEQ multiplex PCR; TCRdb stores in-frame clones only, minus some. The sample shows more than 90,000 clones, over 70% of them seen only once. The material sequenced was peripheral blood. The receptors originated from a man aged 55 to 70 with acute or convalescent COVID-19.

This chain uses TRBV7-2 with TRBJ1-1; D ambiguous. V lost 5 bases, J lost 1 base, and 14 bases lay in between. This CDR3 contains 15 residues. Germline CDR1 and CDR2: SGHTA and FQGNSA. The CDR3, as DNA: TGTGCCAGCAGCCTAAGGCCCGGGGAGAACACTGAAGCTTTCTTT. Its translation is CASSLRPGENTEAFF.

V is TRBV25-1 and J is TRBJ2-2; 8 nucleotides align to TRBD1. The CDR3 loop spans 15 amino acids. Germline trimming cut 7 bases from V and 5 bases from J; bases unmatched to any gene: 9. Germline V lookup: CDR1 MGHDK, CDR2 SYGVNS. The CDR3 region is CASNPGTGDTGELFF. The CDR3 DNA follows: TGTGCCAGCAACCCCGGGACAGGTGATACCGGGGAGCTGTTTTTT.

This clone was observed a handful of times. The chain employs TRBV6-1 and TRBJ2-5, with 7 bases lining up with TRBD2. CDR1 and CDR2 from the germline V gene are MNHNS and SASEGT. The CDR3 extends over 15 amino acids. Trimming removed 0 bases from V and 5 bases from J; junction bases left unmatched: 6. The CDR3 bases are TGTGCCAGCAGTGAAGCCAGCGTGGGGGGGGAGACCCAGTACTTC. This gives the protein CASSEASVGGETQYF.

The rearrangement uses TRBV3-1 (or the pseudogene TRBV3-2) and TRBJ2-1; TRBD2 aligns across 7 bases. In germline, CDR1 is LGHDT, CDR2 YNNKEL (reference sequence). The junction had 7 bases not matched to a gene; V was cut back by 0 bases and J by 2 bases. This CDR3 comprises 17 residues. Here the CDR3 DNA reads TGTGCCAGCAGCCAAGATCGGGCGGGAGAACCCTACAATGAGCAGTTCTTC. Protein: CASSQDRAGEPYNEQFF.

This rearrangement joins TRBV12-5 to TRBJ2-3, with a possible D match to TRBD1 (5 bases). Trimming left V 2 bases short and J 6 bases short, with 12 bases between. Germline V gene data show CDR1 as LGHNT and CDR2 as FRNRAP. This CDR3 is built from 14 residues. In DNA form, the CDR3 reads TGTGCTAGTGGTTTGAGGGGTGGTGCCGATACGCAGTATTTT. Translation: CASGLRGGADTQYF.

This CDR3 reads CASSRQAIYNEQFF. Here the CDR3 DNA reads TGTGCCAGCAGTCGACAGGCGATCTACAATGAGCAGTTCTTC. This sequence joins TRBV6-5 and TRBJ2-1, with D maybe TRBD1 (6 bases). CDR3 length: 14 residues. CDR1 MNHEY and CDR2 SVGAGI come from the germline V gene. Trimming removed 5 bases at V and 3 bases at J, with 11 bases between.

The V gene is TRBV6-5, the J gene TRBJ2-1, with TRBD2 matching over 10 bases. V shed 4 bases and J 6 bases; nucleotides not matched to a gene: 9. This CDR3 is 16 amino acids long. In germline, CDR1 is MNHEY, CDR2 SVGAGI. The CDR3 loop is CASSSRLAGEANEQFF. DNA for the CDR3: TGTGCCAGCAGTTCCCGCCTAGCGGGAGAGGCCAATGAGCAGTTCTTC.

This rearrangement joins TRBV7-6 to TRBJ2-7, with D possibly matching TRBD2 (5 bases). Germline CDR1 SGHVS, CDR2 FNYEAQ. The CDR3 spans 15 residues. Trimming removed 3 bases at V and 1 base at J, with 13 bases between. The CDR3 DNA reads as TGTGCCAGCAGCTTCGCCTCCGGGAATTCCTACGAGCAGTACTTC. Residues: CASSFASGNSYEQYF.

J is TRBJ2-1 and V is TRBV5-1; TRBD2 matches at 10 bases. This CDR3 region has 14 residues. V trimming: 4 bases; J trimming: 9 bases; junction bases outside the gene matches: 7. Per the germline V gene, CDR1 is SGHRS and CDR2 is YFSETQ. The CDR3 sequence is CASSHGLAETEQFF. CDR3 DNA: TGCGCCAGCAGCCATGGACTAGCGGAGACTGAGCAGTTCTTC.

This rearrangement joins TRBV6-1 to TRBJ2-7, with 7 bases aligning to TRBD2. Trimming removed 2 bases from V and 5 bases from J; junction bases left unmatched: 12. Germline V gene sequence: CDR1 MNHNS, CDR2 SASEGT. The CDR3 runs 16 residues. CDR3 loop: CASSEKYTGGPHEQYF. The CDR3 nucleotides read TGTGCCAGCAGTGAAAAGTATACGGGGGGACCGCACGAGCAGTACTTC.

The genes are TRBV3-1 (or the pseudogene TRBV3-2) and TRBJ2-2, with D perhaps TRBD2 (6 bases). Deletions cut 1 base from V and 13 bases from J, with 16 bases between. Germline V CDR1 and CDR2: LGHDT, YNNKEL (reference sequence). There are 14 residues in the CDR3. The CDR3 loop reads CASSQVNYRGGLFF. CDR3 bases: TGTGCCAGCAGCCAAGTAAACTACCGGGGAGGGCTGTTTTTT.

This clone was seen only a few times. The rearrangement uses TRBV6-4 and TRBJ2-3, with D possibly TRBD1 on 5 matching bases. CDR3 size: 15 residues. V was trimmed by 2 bases and J by 1 base, leaving 10 bases between them. Germline loops: CDR1 MRHNA, CDR2 SNTAGT. CDR3 region: CASSDLDTGTDTQYF. The CDR3 nucleotides read TGTGCCAGCAGTGACCTGGACACAGGCACAGATACGCAGTATTTT.

The chain combines TRBV2 with TRBJ2-7, with D possibly being TRBD2 (5 bases). The CDR3 length is 13 residues. The V gene's germline CDR1 is SNHLY and CDR2 FYNNEI. Trimming removed 3 bases at V and 3 bases at J, with 9 bases between. CDR3 in DNA: TGTGCCAGCAGTGAGACTCGGGACTACGAGCAGTACTTC. This encodes CASSETRDYEQYF.